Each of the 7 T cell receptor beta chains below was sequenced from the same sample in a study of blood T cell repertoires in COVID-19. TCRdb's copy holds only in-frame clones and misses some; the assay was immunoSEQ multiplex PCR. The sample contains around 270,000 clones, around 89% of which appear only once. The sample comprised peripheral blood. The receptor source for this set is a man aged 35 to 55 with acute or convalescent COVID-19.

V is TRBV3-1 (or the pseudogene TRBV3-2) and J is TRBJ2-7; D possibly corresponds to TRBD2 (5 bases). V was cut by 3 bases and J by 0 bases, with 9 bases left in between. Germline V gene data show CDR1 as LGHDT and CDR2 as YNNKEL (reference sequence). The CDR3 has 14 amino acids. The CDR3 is CASSHAGDSYEQYF. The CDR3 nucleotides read TGTGCCAGCAGCCACGCCGGGGACTCCTACGAGCAGTACTTC.

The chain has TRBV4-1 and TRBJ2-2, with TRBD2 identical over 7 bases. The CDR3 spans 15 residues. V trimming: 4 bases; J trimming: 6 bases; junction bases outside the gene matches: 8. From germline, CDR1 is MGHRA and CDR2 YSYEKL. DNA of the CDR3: TGCGCCAGCAGCCTAGGGACTATCAATGCCGGGGAGCTGTTTTTT. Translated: CASSLGTINAGELFF.

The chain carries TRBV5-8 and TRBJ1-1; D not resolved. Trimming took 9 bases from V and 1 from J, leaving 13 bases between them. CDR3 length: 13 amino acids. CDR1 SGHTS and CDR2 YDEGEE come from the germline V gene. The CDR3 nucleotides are TGTGCCACTGGGCGGGGAGGGAACACTGAAGCTTTCTTT. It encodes CATGRGGNTEAFF.

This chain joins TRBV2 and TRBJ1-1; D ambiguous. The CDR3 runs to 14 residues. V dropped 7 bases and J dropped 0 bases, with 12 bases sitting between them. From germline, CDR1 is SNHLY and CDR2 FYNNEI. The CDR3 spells CASTLLKMNTEAFF. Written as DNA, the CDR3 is TGTGCCAGCACCCTCCTAAAAATGAACACTGAAGCTTTCTTT.

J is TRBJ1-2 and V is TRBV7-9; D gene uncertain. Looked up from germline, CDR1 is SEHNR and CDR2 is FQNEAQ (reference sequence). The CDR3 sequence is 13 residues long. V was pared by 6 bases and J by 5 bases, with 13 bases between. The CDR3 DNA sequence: TGTGCCAGCAGTTCACGAGGTGGATATGGCTACACCTTC. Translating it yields CASSSRGGYGYTF.

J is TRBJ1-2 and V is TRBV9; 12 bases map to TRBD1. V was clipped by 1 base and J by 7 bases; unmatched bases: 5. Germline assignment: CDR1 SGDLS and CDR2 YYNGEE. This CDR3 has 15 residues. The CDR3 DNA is TGTGCCAGCAGCGTACCGGGACAGGGGGCCTTTGGCTACACCTTC. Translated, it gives CASSVPGQGAFGYTF. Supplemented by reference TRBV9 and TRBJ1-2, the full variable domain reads DSGVTQTPKHLITATGQRVTLRCSPRSGDLSVYWYQQSLDQGLQFLIQYYNGEERAKGNILERFSAQQFPDLHSELNLSSLELGDSALYFCASSVPGQGAFGYTFGSGTRLTVV.

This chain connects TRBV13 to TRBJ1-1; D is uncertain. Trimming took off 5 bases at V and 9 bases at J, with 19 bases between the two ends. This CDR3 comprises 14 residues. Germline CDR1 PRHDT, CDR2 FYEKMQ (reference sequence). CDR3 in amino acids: CASSTTGSELQAFF. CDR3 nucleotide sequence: TGTGCCAGCAGCACCACGGGATCTGAGCTCCAAGCTTTCTTT.